These T cell receptor beta chains were read from a single sample in a study of blood T cell repertoires in COVID-19. Produced via immunoSEQ multiplex PCR; TCRdb's table is partial and in-frame only. The sample consists of more than 90,000 clones, around 87% of them appearing once. Sequencing input: peripheral blood. These receptors originate from a woman in her 30s with acute or convalescent COVID-19. Both conserved end residues are part of each CDR3. The order of the fields is V gene, J gene, D gene, clone size, CDR3 DNA, CDR3 protein. D genes are given only for firm matches. A clone size is listed for some rows: how often the clone was seen (once, few, many), or a class if it is expanded.

TRBV5-6	TRBJ1-5	TRBD1	.	TGTGCCAGCAGCTTAGGACAGGGGGCCTGGCAGCCCCAGCATTTT	CASSLGQGAWQPQHF
TRBV2	TRBJ1-2	.	once	TGTGCCAGCAGTGAAGCGCGGACAGCTACTAACTATGGCTACACCTTC	CASSEARTATNYGYTF
TRBV14	TRBJ1-1	TRBD1	.	TGTGCCAGCAGCCGACAGGGGGGGGGCACTGAAGCTTTCTTT	CASSRQGGGTEAFF
TRBV11-2	TRBJ1-1	TRBD1	.	TGTGCCAGCAGCCCACGGACAGGGAGGGAGAACACTGAAGCTTTCTTT	CASSPRTGRENTEAFF
TRBV12-3/TRBV12-4	TRBJ2-2	TRBD1	.	TGTGCCAGTACGGGACAGGGCTCCGGGGAGCTGTTTTTT	CASTGQGSGELFF
TRBV5-4	TRBJ2-1	TRBD2	.	TGTGCCAGCGGGCGGGGGGGATACAATGAGCAGTTCTTC	CASGRGGYNEQFF
TRBV30	TRBJ1-2	.	.	TGTGCTTTCTCGGGACAACCCGCGTATGGCTACACCTTC	CAFSGQPAYGYTF
TRBV6-5	TRBJ1-1	TRBD1	few	TGTGCCAGCAGTTACAGTTGGGACAGGGATAGTAGTGCTTTCTTT	CASSYSWDRDSSAFF
TRBV5-1	TRBJ1-1	.	.	TGCGCCAGCAGCCTAAACGGGGGGGCCACTGAAGCTTTCTTT	CASSLNGGATEAFF
TRBV28	TRBJ2-2	TRBD1	.	TGTGCCAGCAGCCCTACTGGACAGGCCACCGGGGAGCTGTTTTTT	CASSPTGQATGELFF
TRBV21-1	TRBJ1-6	.	few	TGTGCCAGCAGCAAAGATCAACCCGCCGGGTGTTCACCCCTCCACTTT	CASSKDQPAGCSPLHF
TRBV28	TRBJ2-3	.	.	TGTGCCAGCCAGACGGGTCAACCCGTGGATACGCAGTATTTT	CASQTGQPVDTQYF
TRBV7-9	TRBJ1-3	.	.	TGTGCCAGCAGCCTTGAGGTCCGGGTCTCTGGAAACACCATATATTTT	CASSLEVRVSGNTIYF
TRBV5-1	TRBJ1-6	TRBD1	.	TGCGCCAGCAGCTTGGTTTGGACAGGGGGGAAGGATTATAATTCACCCCTCCACTTT	CASSLVWTGGKDYNSPLHF
TRBV7-9	TRBJ2-1	.	.	TGTGCCAGCAGCTTCATAACGGGTGCTTACAATGAGCAGTTCTTC	CASSFITGAYNEQFF
TRBV20-1	TRBJ2-1	TRBD1	.	TGCAGTGCTAGTGGGGGGGACAGGGACTACAATGAGCAGTTCTTC	CSASGGDRDYNEQFF
TRBV14	TRBJ2-3	.	.	TGTGCCAGCAGCCAAGATACAGGGCACACGCAGTATTTT	CASSQDTGHTQYF
TRBV15	TRBJ2-6	TRBD1	.	TGTGCCACCAGCAGAGAAGAGGGACAGGGTTCTTTTGGGGCCAACGTCCTGACTTTC	CATSREEGQGSFGANVLTF
TRBV6-5	TRBJ2-2	.	.	TGTGCCAGCAGTCGAGGGGAGGCCGGGGAGCTGTTTTTT	CASSRGEAGELFF
TRBV7-3	TRBJ1-1	.	.	TGTGCCAGCAGACAAGGGGCGGGGACTGAAGCTTTCTTT	CASRQGAGTEAFF
TRBV6-5	TRBJ1-2	TRBD1	.	TGTGCCAGCAGGTTTGACAGGGATTATGGCTACACCTTC	CASRFDRDYGYTF
TRBV29-1	TRBJ1-4	.	.	TGCAGCGTCGCGGGGCAGGGTGAAGAAAAACTGTTTTTT	CSVAGQGEEKLFF
TRBV12-3/TRBV12-4	TRBJ2-3	.	.	TGTGCCAGCAGTTTCGGGGCAGATACGCAGTATTTT	CASSFGADTQYF
TRBV4-2	TRBJ2-1	TRBD2	few	TGTGCCAGCAGCCAAGATTTGGCGCGGGGGAGTGATGAGCAGTTCTTC	CASSQDLARGSDEQFF
TRBV7-9	TRBJ1-3	.	once	TGTGCCAGCAGCCAGGGACACTGGGGCTCTGGAAACACCATATATTTT	CASSQGHWGSGNTIYF
TRBV28	TRBJ2-3	.	.	TGTGCCAGCAAGGCGGGAACGGATACGCAGTATTTT	CASKAGTDTQYF
TRBV28	TRBJ2-7	TRBD1	.	TGTGCCAGCAGTTCCGCCGAACCGGGACAGACTAACTCCTACGAGCAGTACTTC	CASSSAEPGQTNSYEQYF